Listed below are T cell receptor beta chains from one sample, sequenced in a study of blood T cells in healthy people across ages. Via MiXCR, TCRdb re-called the 5' RACE reads, giving one row per CDR3 protein. Here the sample spans some 800,000 distinct CDR3 sequences, 44% being singletons. Material for sequencing was blood. All receptors come from a man in his 60s in good health. Both conserved end residues are part of each CDR3. The D gene is left open where the match is weak. Size is omitted from some rows. Given values are once, few, many or a class for expanded clones.

>TRBV5-1|TRBJ1-2|NA|NA
TGCGCCAGCAGCCTTCCTGGGGCGTCGGACTATGGCTACACCTTC
CASSLPGASDYGYTF
>TRBV29-1|TRBJ2-7|many|TRBD1
TGCAGCGTGACAGGGAAGAGGTCCTACGAGCAGTACTTC
CSVTGKRSYEQYF
>TRBV19|TRBJ2-4|NA|TRBD2
TGTGCCAGTAATCCACCCGGGGGGGCCAAAAACATTCAGTACTTC
CASNPPGGAKNIQYF
>TRBV7-2|TRBJ2-1|few|TRBD2
TGTGCCAGCAGCTTGCTCTATCTTAGCGGGGGCTCCTACAATGAGCAGTTCTTC
CASSLLYLSGGSYNEQFF
>TRBV7-8|TRBJ2-2|few|TRBD1
TGTGCCAGCAAGGACAGGGGAGACGCCACCGGGGAGCTGTTTTTT
CASKDRGDATGELFF
>TRBV27|TRBJ2-3|NA|NA
TGTGCCAGCAGCCTAGACCATAGCACAGATACGCAGTATTTT
CASSLDHSTDTQYF
>TRBV7-9|TRBJ2-3|NA|NA
TGTGCCAGCAGCCCCAGGGGTGGGGTAAGCACAGATACGCAGTATTTT
CASSPRGGVSTDTQYF
>TRBV12-5|TRBJ2-7|once|NA
TGTGCTAGTGCACGCGGGGGCCCCTTACTCTACGAGCAGTACTTC
CASARGGPLLYEQYF
>TRBV4-3|TRBJ1-5|NA|NA
TGCGCCAGCAGCCAAGATTTAACAGGCCTTGGGCCCCAGCATTTT
CASSQDLTGLGPQHF
>TRBV3-1|TRBJ2-1|few|NA
TGTGCCAGCAGCCAAGTCAGAATGAGGAGTGAGCAGTTCTTC
CASSQVRMRSEQFF
>TRBV11-3|TRBJ2-3|NA|NA
TGTGCCAGCAGCTTAAGACGGGGGAGGACAGATACGCAGTATTTT
CASSLRRGRTDTQYF
>TRBV6-1|TRBJ1-2|NA|NA
TGTGCCAGCAGTGAAGCCGTCAGTCGGGCGAACTATGGCTACACCTTC
CASSEAVSRANYGYTF
>TRBV4-3|TRBJ1-4|few|TRBD1
TGCGCCAGCAGCCAAGCAACAGGGGGAAGGTGGGAAAAACTGTTTTTT
CASSQATGGRWEKLFF
>TRBV7-9|TRBJ2-5|many|NA
TGTGCCAGCAGCTTAACTGGGGCGACCCAGTACTTC
CASSLTGATQYF
>TRBV6-2/TRBV6-3|TRBJ2-1|many|TRBD1
TGTGCCAGCAGTTCTACAGGGGGCTCCTACAATGAGCAGTTCTTC
CASSSTGGSYNEQFF
>TRBV20-1|TRBJ2-5|NA|TRBD2
TGCAGTGCTGAGACTAGCGGGTGGACCCAGTACTTC
CSAETSGWTQYF
>TRBV4-1|TRBJ1-5|NA|TRBD1
TGCGCCAGCAGCCAAGGGACAGGGGTCGGGAATCAGCCCCAGCATTTT
CASSQGTGVGNQPQHF
>TRBV2|TRBJ2-6|NA|NA
TGTGCCAGCAACTCAGGGTCTGGGGCCAACGTCCTGACTTTC
CASNSGSGANVLTF
>TRBV27|TRBJ1-5|NA|TRBD1
TGTGCCAGTCCCGGGACAGGTAAATATAGCAATCAGCCCCAGCATTTT
CASPGTGKYSNQPQHF
>TRBV11-2|TRBJ2-1|NA|NA
TGTGCCAGCAGCTTAGGATGGCTAGCCAGTGAGCAGTTCTTC
CASSLGWLASEQFF
>TRBV6-1|TRBJ2-7|few|TRBD2
TGTGCCAGCTCCCGAGGCGGGGGAGGAGGCTACGAGCAGTACTTC
CASSRGGGGGYEQYF
>TRBV5-1|TRBJ2-5|NA|NA
TGCGCCAGCAGCTTGGCCGGCGACTCGGAGACCCAGTACTTC
CASSLAGDSETQYF
>TRBV20-1|TRBJ2-1|many|NA
TGCAGTGCTCGGGGGCTACCTTCAAATGAGCAGTTCTTC
CSARGLPSNEQFF
>TRBV20-1|TRBJ2-7|NA|NA
TGCAGTGCTAGAGTTAACACGTCCCCCTACGAGCAGTACTTC
CSARVNTSPYEQYF
>TRBV7-9|TRBJ1-4|NA|NA
TGTGCCAGCAGCTTATGGACGGCAGCAACTAATGAAAAACTGTTTTTT
CASSLWTAATNEKLFF
>TRBV28|TRBJ2-7|few|NA
TGTGCCAGCAGTTTAAGCGGCGATGGGGGGACCTACGAGCAGTACTTC
CASSLSGDGGTYEQYF
>TRBV6-1|TRBJ2-7|few|NA
TGTGCCAGCAGTGAAGCGGCGGGAACCTACGAGCAGTACTTC
CASSEAAGTYEQYF
>TRBV18|TRBJ1-2|NA|NA
TGTGCCAGCTCACCCCCCGAGTCCCAAATCTATGGCTACACCTTC
CASSPPESQIYGYTF
>TRBV6-2/TRBV6-3|TRBJ2-7|NA|TRBD2
TGTGCCAGCAGAACGACTAGCGGCAACGAGCAGTACTTC
CASRTTSGNEQYF
>TRBV30|TRBJ2-3|NA|TRBD2
TGTGCCTGGACACTGGGACTAGCCGTCACAGATACGCAGTATTTT
CAWTLGLAVTDTQYF
>TRBV20-1|TRBJ1-6|NA|NA
TGCAGTGCTCAGGAGATCACCTATAATTCACCCCTCCACTTT
CSAQEITYNSPLHF
>TRBV5-6|TRBJ2-1|few|TRBD1
TGTGCCAGCAGCCGCGGACAGGGGCAGTTCTTC
CASSRGQGQFF